This T cell receptor beta chain was sequenced in a study of graft-versus-host responses after intestinal transplantation. Study at large: For approximately 3 years after anti-thymocyte globulin induction, all recipients took tacrolimus and steroids. General study findings and limits: Early post-transplant HvG declines showed an association with peak circulating GvH clone levels. GvH clones were found in recipient marrow; some appeared first in ileum or blood.

Sequencing was performed with immunoSEQ multiplex PCR; in TCRdb, only in-frame clones are kept and a portion is missing. This sample has some 10,000 clones, with under 35% found just once. Researchers placed some 200,000 CFSE-labeled responder cells in culture with some 200,000 irradiated, violet-dye-labeled stimulator cells. Both CD3+CD4+ and CD3+CD8+ responders that were proliferating and CFSE-low underwent sorting after the reaction. Trimming shortened V by 4 bases and J by 2 bases, and 14 bases separated the two germline ends. The CDR3 contains 15 residues. The germline CDR1 and CDR2 sequences are MGHRA and YSYEKL. This clone came up a few times.

V gene TRBV4-1 combines with J gene TRBJ1-1, with a weak D call TRBD1 (5 bases). The sample was alloreactive CD8+ T cells from a mixed lymphocyte reaction culture, taken before intestinal transplant. Subset noted: CFSE-low proliferating T cells sorted from approximately 6-day pre-transplant mixed lymphocyte reaction (GvH or HvG direction). The TCR comes from a human patient who received an intestinal transplant. The CDR3 sequence is CASSLTQAINTEAFF. The DNA for the CDR3 is TGCGCCAGCAGCCTAACACAGGCTATTAACACTGAAGCTTTCTTT.